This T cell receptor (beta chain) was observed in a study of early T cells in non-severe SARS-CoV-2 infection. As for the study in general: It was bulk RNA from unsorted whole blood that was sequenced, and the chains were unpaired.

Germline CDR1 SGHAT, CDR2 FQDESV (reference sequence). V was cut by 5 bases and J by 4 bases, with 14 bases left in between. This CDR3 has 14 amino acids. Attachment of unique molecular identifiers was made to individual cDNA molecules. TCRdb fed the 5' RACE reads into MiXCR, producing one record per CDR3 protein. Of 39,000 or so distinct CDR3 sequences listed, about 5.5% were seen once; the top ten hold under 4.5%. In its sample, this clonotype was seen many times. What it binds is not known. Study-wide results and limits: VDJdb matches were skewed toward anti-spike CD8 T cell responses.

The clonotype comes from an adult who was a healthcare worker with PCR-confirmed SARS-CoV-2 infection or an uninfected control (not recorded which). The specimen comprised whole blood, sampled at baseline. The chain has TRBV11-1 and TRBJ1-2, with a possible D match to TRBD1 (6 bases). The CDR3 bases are TGTGCCAGCAGCCCCACAGGGATAGTCTATGGCTACACCTTC. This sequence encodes CASSPTGIVYGYTF.